Each of the 27 T cell receptor beta chains below was sequenced from the same sample in a study of shared clonotypes between healthy human individuals. Naive CD8 cells lacked CD45RO and underwent positive selection for CCR7, leaving out terminally differentiated effector memory CD45RA+ cells. Sequenced by immunoSEQ multiplex PCR; TCRdb stores in-frame clones only, minus some. This table holds roughly 650,000 clones, 95% to 97% found once. Material for sequencing was naive CD8+ T cells sorted from blood. These receptor sequences come from a woman in her 30s in good health.

Here the CDR3 reads CSVEDGRSYEQYF. The CDR3 DNA reads as TGCAGCGTTGAAGACGGGAGGTCCTACGAGCAGTACTTC. The chain combines TRBV29-1 with TRBJ2-7, with 7 bases fitting TRBD2. The CDR3 length is 13 residues. Germline V gives CDR1 SQVTM, CDR2 ANQGSEA. With V trimmed by 0 bases and J by 1 base, 0 bases remained unmatched.

This clone was observed once. V usage is TRBV7-9 and J usage is TRBJ2-1; D gene uncertain. Trimming shortened V by 5 bases and J by 1 base, and 6 bases separated the two germline ends. Germline assignment: CDR1 SEHNR and CDR2 FQNEAQ (reference sequence). The CDR3 length is 13 residues. This CDR3 reads CASSGLSYNEQFF. DNA for the CDR3: TGTGCCAGCAGCGGTTTATCCTACAATGAGCAGTTCTTC.

The chain couples TRBV5-4 to TRBJ2-7, with D tentatively TRBD1 (5 bases). Germline V gene data show CDR1 as SGHNT and CDR2 as YYREEE (reference sequence). The CDR3 runs to 13 residues. Trimming took off 3 bases at V and 2 bases at J, with 9 bases between the two ends. The CDR3 loop reads CASSSDNPYEQYF. CDR3 bases: TGTGCCAGCAGCTCGGACAACCCCTACGAGCAGTACTTC. The full variable domain, completed using reference TRBV5-4 and TRBJ2-7, is ETGVTQSPTHLIKTRGQQVTLRCSSQSGHNTVSWYQQALGQGPQFIFQYYREEENGRGNFPPRFSGLQFPNYSSELNVNALELDDSALYLCASSSDNPYEQYFGPGTRLTVT.

In regard to this clone: Other DNA sequences of this sample code for an identical CDR3. This chain uses TRBV28 with TRBJ1-1; no firm D call. Germline lookup yields CDR1 MDHEN and CDR2 SYDVKM. The CDR3 sequence is 12 residues long. Trimming removed 3 bases at V and 1 base at J, with 3 bases between. CDR3 sequence reads: CASSFRNTEAFF. The CDR3 DNA follows: TGTGCCAGCAGTTTTCGGAACACTGAAGCTTTCTTT.

The genes are TRBV4-1 and TRBJ1-5; D perhaps matches TRBD1 (6 bases). Germline V gene sequence: CDR1 MGHRA, CDR2 YSYEKL. Trimming pared 1 base from V and 7 bases from J, leaving 17 bases between. This CDR3 has 16 amino acids. The CDR3 region has the DNA TGCGCCAGCAGCCAAGTTAGTGGGGGGCTGGAGCAGCCCCAGCATTTT. This gives the protein CASSQVSGGLEQPQHF.

This clone showed up just once. The gene calls are TRBV7-9 and TRBJ2-5; no reliable D call. This CDR3 spans 17 amino acids. V lost 5 bases and J 4 bases, leaving 23 bases between the germline ends. Looked up from germline, CDR1 is SEHNR and CDR2 is FQNEAQ (reference sequence). The CDR3 DNA is TGTGCCAGCAGCCCCCAGGCTACGGGTTTAACGGGAGAGACCCAGTACTTC. Translating gives CASSPQATGLTGETQYF.

This chain uses TRBV6-6 with TRBJ1-2, with D perhaps TRBD1 (5 bases). Germline V gene data show CDR1 as MNHNY and CDR2 as SVGAGI (reference sequence). The V gene lost 6 bases and the J gene lost 4 bases, with 12 bases spanning the gap. The CDR3 has 13 amino acids. This CDR3 reads CASSETEFYGYTF. In DNA form, the CDR3 reads TGTGCCAGCAGCGAGACAGAGTTCTATGGCTACACCTTC.

A single count supports this clone. The chain employs TRBV5-1 and TRBJ2-7; D unclear. The V and J ends lost 5 bases and 2 bases respectively, with 11 bases between them. Germline CDR1 SGHRS, CDR2 YFSETQ. The CDR3 covers 13 residues. Written as DNA, the CDR3 is TGCGCCAGCAGGGGGATTTTCGCCTACGAGCAGTACTTC. As protein: CASRGIFAYEQYF.

The chain uses TRBV11-2 and TRBJ2-7, with 16 bases lining up with TRBD2. Germline V CDR1 and CDR2: SGHAT, FQNNGV. The junction had 5 bases not matched to a gene; V was cut back by 5 bases and J by 1 base. The CDR3 sequence is 17 residues long. CDR3 region: CASSMGLAGGFSYEQYF. The CDR3 DNA is TGTGCCAGCAGCATGGGACTAGCGGGAGGGTTTTCCTACGAGCAGTACTTC.

The V and J genes are TRBV9 and TRBJ1-1; unclear D gene. Germline V CDR1 and CDR2: SGDLS, YYNGEE. Trimming shortened V by 0 bases and J by 0 bases, and 9 bases separated the two germline ends. This CDR3 comprises 15 residues. The CDR3 nucleotides read TGTGCCAGCAGCGTAGAGGCGGATATGAACACTGAAGCTTTCTTT. This sequence encodes CASSVEADMNTEAFF.

The chain carries TRBV6-5 and TRBJ1-1; D not resolved. The CDR3 length is 12 residues. Trimming removed 5 bases from V and 0 bases from J, with 4 bases in between. Germline V gene lookup returns CDR1 MNHEY and CDR2 SVGAGI. The CDR3 region is CASSKMNTEAFF. Written as DNA, the CDR3 is TGTGCCAGCAGTAAGATGAACACTGAAGCTTTCTTT.

The chain uses TRBV18 and TRBJ1-2; 10 bases fit TRBD1. Germline trimming cut 3 bases from V and 2 bases from J; bases unmatched to any gene: 3. Germline V CDR1 and CDR2: KGHSH, LQKENI. The CDR3 spans 15 residues. CDR3 loop: CASSPPGQGNYGYTF. The CDR3 DNA is TGTGCCAGCTCACCGCCGGGACAGGGGAACTATGGCTACACCTTC.

The chain is built from TRBV16 and TRBJ1-5; D might be TRBD1 (5 bases). Trimming took off 5 bases at V and 2 bases at J, with 10 bases between the two ends. The V gene's germline CDR1 is KGHSY and CDR2 FQNENV. The CDR3 loop spans 14 amino acids. CDR3 residues: CASSSTGGNQPQHF. DNA of the CDR3: TGTGCCAGCAGCTCCACGGGGGGCAATCAGCCCCAGCATTTT.

The V and J genes are TRBV9 and TRBJ1-2; tentatively, D is TRBD1 (5 bases). The CDR3 runs 17 residues. V gave up 3 bases and J gave up 3 bases, with 21 bases separating them. CDR1 is SGDLS, CDR2 YYNGEE, per germline. The CDR3: CASSGRSQGQAYYGYTF. As DNA, the CDR3 is TGTGCCAGCAGCGGTCGTAGTCAGGGTCAGGCCTACTATGGCTACACCTTC.

J is TRBJ2-1 and V is TRBV16; possibly TRBD2 for D (5 bases). CDR3 length: 16 amino acids. V dropped 0 bases and J dropped 4 bases, with 13 bases sitting between them. Germline V gene data show CDR1 as KGHSY and CDR2 as FQNENV. The CDR3 bases are TGTGCCAGCAGCCAATCTCCTGCGGGTGGTTACAATGAGCAGTTCTTC. Its protein product is CASSQSPAGGYNEQFF.

This chain joins TRBV7-8 and TRBJ1-2; D unclear. The length of the CDR3 is 13 residues. Germline CDR1 and CDR2: SGHVS and FQNEAQ. Trimming pared 5 bases from V and 8 bases from J, leaving 15 bases between. The CDR3 loop reads CASSLWTTEGYTF. The CDR3 DNA sequence: TGTGCCAGCAGCCTATGGACGACGGAAGGCTACACCTTC.

J is TRBJ2-5 and V is TRBV28; 8 nucleotides agree with TRBD1. CDR1 MDHEN and CDR2 SYDVKM come from the germline V gene. J gave up 5 bases and V 6 bases, and 11 bases lay outside the gene matches. The CDR3 extends over 15 amino acids. CDR3 sequence reads: CASRRGQALPETQYF. The CDR3 coding sequence is TGTGCCAGCAGAAGGGGACAGGCCCTCCCTGAGACCCAGTACTTC.

This chain connects TRBV5-6 to TRBJ2-1; 7 bases fit TRBD1. The length of the CDR3 is 16 residues. Trimming cost V 3 bases and J 9 bases; bases outside gene matches: 15. From germline, CDR1 is SGHDT and CDR2 YYEEEE. CDR3 sequence (DNA): TGTGCCAGCAGCTCCGGGACAGCAAACTGGGGTATTGAGCAGTTCTTC. Translating gives CASSSGTANWGIEQFF. The full variable domain, rest sourced from reference TRBV5-6 and TRBJ2-1, is DAGVTQSPTHLIKTRGQQVTLRCSPKSGHDTVSWYQQALGQGPQFIFQYYEEEERQRGNFPDRFSGHQFPNYSSELNVNALLLGDSALYLCASSSGTANWGIEQFFGPGTRLTVL.

The chain is built from TRBV27 and TRBJ1-5, with 9 positions matching TRBD1. The CDR3 contains 16 residues. V trimming: 5 bases; J trimming: 5 bases; junction bases outside the gene matches: 10. CDR1 MNHEY and CDR2 SMNVEV come from the germline V gene (reference sequence). The CDR3 spells CASSASSGTGHQPQHF. The CDR3 bases are TGTGCCAGCAGTGCCTCCTCCGGGACAGGGCATCAGCCCCAGCATTTT.

The chain is built from TRBV27 and TRBJ1-1; tentatively, D is TRBD1 (5 bases). This CDR3 has 13 residues. The germline V gene has CDR1 MNHEY and CDR2 SMNVEV (reference sequence). The V and J ends lost 2 bases and 10 bases respectively, with 14 bases between them. The CDR3 is CASSLDGTPIAFF. CDR3 nucleotides: TGTGCCAGCAGTTTAGACGGGACTCCCATAGCTTTCTTT.

The chain links TRBV2 to TRBJ1-4, with 9 bases fitting TRBD1. Germline CDR1 and CDR2: SNHLY and FYNNEI. Trimming at V came to 6 bases and at J to 8 bases, leaving 16 bases not matched to a gene. This CDR3 is 17 amino acids long. CDR3: CASREVRTGDLREKLFF. Written as DNA, the CDR3 is TGTGCCAGCAGGGAGGTTAGGACAGGGGATTTACGAGAAAAACTGTTTTTT.

The chain has TRBV6-1 and TRBJ1-2, with a tentative D call TRBD1 (5 bases). Germline V gene data show CDR1 as MNHNS and CDR2 as SASEGT. This CDR3 region has 18 residues. Trimming cost V 6 bases and J 7 bases, with 30 bases left between them. The CDR3 is CASSERLLAEWGGSGYTF. In DNA, the CDR3 is TGTGCCAGCAGCGAACGACTTTTGGCTGAGTGGGGGGGGAGTGGCTACACCTTC.

The chain has TRBV11-2 and TRBJ2-7, with D perhaps being TRBD1 or TRBD2 (5 bases each). CDR1 and CDR2 (germline): SGHAT, FQNNGV. The CDR3 extends over 16 amino acids. Deletions cut 0 bases from V and 3 bases from J, with 15 bases between. The CDR3: CASSLEWARENYEQYF. Written as DNA, the CDR3 is TGTGCCAGCAGCTTAGAGTGGGCCAGGGAGAACTACGAGCAGTACTTC.

The chain recombines TRBV30 with TRBJ2-1; TRBD1 aligns across 8 bases. The CDR3 extends over 15 amino acids. The V and J ends lost 1 base and 8 bases, in that order; junction bases with no gene match: 10. Germline CDR1 GTSNPN, CDR2 SVGIG (reference sequence). CDR3 in amino acids: CAWSGAGGQRDEQFF. The CDR3 DNA is TGTGCCTGGAGTGGGGCAGGGGGCCAACGGGATGAGCAGTTCTTC.

Of note for this clone: The same CDR3 can be traced to other DNA sequences in this sample. This chain connects TRBV4-1 to TRBJ2-2; D remains unclear. CDR1 and CDR2 from the germline V gene are MGHRA and YSYEKL. The CDR3 length is 13 residues. Trimming removed 1 base from V and 5 bases from J, with 5 bases in between. This chain's CDR3 is CASSQVGTGELFF. The CDR3 bases are TGCGCCAGCAGCCAAGTTGGAACCGGGGAGCTGTTTTTT.

The chain employs TRBV6-1 and TRBJ2-3; 7 nucleotides match TRBD2. Germline V gene lookup returns CDR1 MNHNS and CDR2 SASEGT. The CDR3 is 15 residues long. The V segment lost 3 bases and the J segment 2 bases; nucleotides outside the gene matches: 5. The CDR3 nucleotides are TGTGCCAGCAGTGAGTGGGGACTAAACACAGATACGCAGTATTTT. It is translated as CASSEWGLNTDTQYF.

The V call is TRBV5-5, the J call TRBJ2-3; 12 bases align to TRBD2. The CDR3 contains 18 residues. Germline V lookup: CDR1 SGHKS, CDR2 YYEKEE (reference sequence). V trimming: 4 bases; J trimming: 4 bases; junction bases outside the gene matches: 13. The CDR3 nucleotides are TGTGCCAGCAGCCCGAGACTAGCGGGAGCGGGGGTCGCAGATACGCAGTATTTT. It translates to CASSPRLAGAGVADTQYF.